The entry that follows covers one T cell receptor (beta chain) sequence. Its target is unknown. Germline loops: CDR1 MDHEN, CDR2 SYDVKM. The CDR3 spans 16 residues. Trimming took 7 bases from V and 4 from J, leaving 20 bases between them. The data originate from a study of Ad26.COV2.S vaccination and SARS-CoV-2 variants. Study in general: Ad26.COV2.S was injected intramuscularly once or twice, 56 days apart. Study results and limitations: Total T cell responses may have been underestimated by the TCR breadth and depth analyses.

Treatment in this sample: some 20 received Ad26.COV2.S at low or high dose, single or two shots; 5 received placebo; per-sample allocation not given. Repertoires come from day 63 after the first vaccine or placebo injection. Wuhan-strain SARS-CoV-2 spike was expressed by the Ad26 vector that made up the vaccine. Using immunoSEQ multiplex PCR, the repertoire was profiled, and TCRdb retains in-frame clones only, with some absent. The repertoire holds 430,000 or so clones, with over 75% as singletons. This receptor was taken from a person between 18 and 65 years old who received the Ad26.COV2.S COVID-19 vaccine or a placebo. The material sequenced was peripheral blood, taken in a trial of Ad26.COV2.S vaccine versus placebo. The chain recombines TRBV28 with TRBJ1-5, with D tentatively TRBD1 (6 bases). CDR3 residues: CASTFFKTGPNQPQHF. The CDR3 DNA is TGTGCCAGCACATTTTTTAAGACAGGTCCAAATCAGCCCCAGCATTTT.